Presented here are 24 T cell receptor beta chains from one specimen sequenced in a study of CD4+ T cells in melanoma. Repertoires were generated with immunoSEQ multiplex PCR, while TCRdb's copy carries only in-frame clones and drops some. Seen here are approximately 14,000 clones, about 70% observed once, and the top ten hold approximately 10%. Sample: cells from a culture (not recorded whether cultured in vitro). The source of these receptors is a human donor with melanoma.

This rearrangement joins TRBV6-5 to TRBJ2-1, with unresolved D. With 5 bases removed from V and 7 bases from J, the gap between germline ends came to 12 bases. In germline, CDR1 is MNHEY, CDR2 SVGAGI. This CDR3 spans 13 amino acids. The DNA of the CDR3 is TGTGCCAGCAGTACCCGGCAAGGGAATGAGCAGTTCTTC. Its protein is CASSTRQGNEQFF.

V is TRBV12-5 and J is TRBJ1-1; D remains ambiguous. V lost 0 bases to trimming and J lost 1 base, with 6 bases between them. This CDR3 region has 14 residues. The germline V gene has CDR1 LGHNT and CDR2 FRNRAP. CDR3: CASGLVFSNTEAFF. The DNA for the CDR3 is TGTGCTAGTGGTTTGGTTTTTTCGAACACTGAAGCTTTCTTT.

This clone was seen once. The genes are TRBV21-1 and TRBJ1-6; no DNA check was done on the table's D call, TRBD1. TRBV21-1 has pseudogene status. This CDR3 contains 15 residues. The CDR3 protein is CASSKDGGEDSPLHF. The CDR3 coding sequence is TGTGCCAGCAGCAAAGATGGGGGCGAAGATTCACCCCTCCACTTT.

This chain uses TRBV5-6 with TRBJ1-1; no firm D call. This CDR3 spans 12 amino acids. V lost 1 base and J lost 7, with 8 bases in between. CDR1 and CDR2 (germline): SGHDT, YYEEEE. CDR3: CASSLTSFEAFF. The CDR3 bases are TGTGCCAGCAGCTTGACGAGTTTTGAAGCTTTCTTT.

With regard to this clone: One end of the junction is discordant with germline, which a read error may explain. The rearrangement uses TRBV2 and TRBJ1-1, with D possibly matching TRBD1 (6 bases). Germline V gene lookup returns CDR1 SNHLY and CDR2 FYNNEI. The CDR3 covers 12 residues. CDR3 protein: CASREQGSDAFF. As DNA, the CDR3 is TGTGCCAGCAGGGAACAGGGTTCTGACGCTTTCTTT. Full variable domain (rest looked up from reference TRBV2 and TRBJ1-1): EPEVTQTPSHQVTQMGQEVILRCVPISNHLYFYWYRQILGQKVEFLVSFYNNEISEKSEIFDDQFSVERPDGSNFTLKIRSTKLEDSAMYFCASREQGSDAFFGQGTRLTVV.

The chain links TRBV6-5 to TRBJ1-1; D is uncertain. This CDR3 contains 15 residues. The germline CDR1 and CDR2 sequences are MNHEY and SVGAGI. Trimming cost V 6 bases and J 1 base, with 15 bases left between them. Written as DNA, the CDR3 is TGTGCCAGCAGCCGACTCGGACGGAGGAACACTGAAGCTTTCTTT. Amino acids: CASSRLGRRNTEAFF.

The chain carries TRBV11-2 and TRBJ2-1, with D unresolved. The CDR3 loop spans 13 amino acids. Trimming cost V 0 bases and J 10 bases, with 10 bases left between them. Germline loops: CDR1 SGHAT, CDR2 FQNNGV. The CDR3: CASSLDPVGEQFF. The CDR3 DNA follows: TGTGCCAGCAGCTTAGATCCCGTAGGCGAGCAGTTCTTC. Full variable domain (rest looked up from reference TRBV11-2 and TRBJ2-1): EAGVAQSPRYKIIEKRQSVAFWCNPISGHATLYWYQQILGQGPKLLIQFQNNGVVDDSQLPKDRFSAERLKGVDSTLKIQPAKLEDSAVYLCASSLDPVGEQFFGPGTRLTVL.

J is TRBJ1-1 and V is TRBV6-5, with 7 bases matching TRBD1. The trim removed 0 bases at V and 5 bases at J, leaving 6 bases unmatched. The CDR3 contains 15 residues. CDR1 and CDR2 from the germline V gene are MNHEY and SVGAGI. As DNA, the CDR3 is TGTGCCAGCAGTTACTCCCCGAAGGGGGCAACTGAAGCTTTCTTT. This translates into CASSYSPKGATEAFF.

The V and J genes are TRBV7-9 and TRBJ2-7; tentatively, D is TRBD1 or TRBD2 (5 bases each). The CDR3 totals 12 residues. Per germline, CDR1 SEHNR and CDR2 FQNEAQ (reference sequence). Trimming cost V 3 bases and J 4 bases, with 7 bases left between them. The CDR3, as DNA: TGTGCCAGCAGCTTTGAGGGGTACGAGCAGTACTTC. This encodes CASSFEGYEQYF.

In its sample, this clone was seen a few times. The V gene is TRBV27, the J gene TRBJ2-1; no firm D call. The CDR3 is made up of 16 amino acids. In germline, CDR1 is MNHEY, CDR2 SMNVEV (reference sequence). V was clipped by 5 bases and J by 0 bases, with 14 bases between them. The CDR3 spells CASSAARFASYNEQFF. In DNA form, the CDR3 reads TGTGCCAGCAGTGCCGCGCGGTTCGCCTCCTACAATGAGCAGTTCTTC.

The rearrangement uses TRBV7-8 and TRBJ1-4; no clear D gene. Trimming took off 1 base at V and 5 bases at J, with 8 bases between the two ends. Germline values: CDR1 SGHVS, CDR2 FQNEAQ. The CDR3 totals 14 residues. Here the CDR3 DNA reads TGTGCCAGCAGCTTAGGGAATGTCAATGAAAAACTGTTTTTT. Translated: CASSLGNVNEKLFF. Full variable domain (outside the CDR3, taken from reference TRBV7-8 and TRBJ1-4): GAGVSQSPRYKVAKRGQDVALRCDPISGHVSLFWYQQALGQGPEFLTYFQNEAQLDKSGLPSDRFFAERPEGSVSTLKIQRTQQEDSAVYLCASSLGNVNEKLFFGSGTQLSVL.

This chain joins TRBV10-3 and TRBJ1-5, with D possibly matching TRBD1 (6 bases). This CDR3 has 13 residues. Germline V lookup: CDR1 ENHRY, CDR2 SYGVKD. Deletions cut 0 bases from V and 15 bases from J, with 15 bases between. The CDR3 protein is CAISESQGQSPHF. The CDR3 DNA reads TGTGCCATCAGTGAGTCGCAGGGGCAGAGTCCGCATTTT.

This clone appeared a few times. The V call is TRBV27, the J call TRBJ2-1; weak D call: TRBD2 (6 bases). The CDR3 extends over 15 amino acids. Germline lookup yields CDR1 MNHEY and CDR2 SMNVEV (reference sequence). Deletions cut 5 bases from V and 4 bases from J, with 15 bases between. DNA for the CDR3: TGTGCCAGCAGTGGGGGGAGTAGCAGGTACAATGAGCAGTTCTTC. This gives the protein CASSGGSSRYNEQFF.

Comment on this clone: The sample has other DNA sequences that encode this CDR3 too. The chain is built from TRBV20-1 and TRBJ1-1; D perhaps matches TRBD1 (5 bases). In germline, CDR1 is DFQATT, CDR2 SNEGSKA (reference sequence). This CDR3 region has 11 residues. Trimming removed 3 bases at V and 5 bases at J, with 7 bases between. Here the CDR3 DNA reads TGCAGTGCTAGCAGGGTGACTGAAGCTTTCTTT. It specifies CSASRVTEAFF.

CDR3 loop: CASSSRPPRGLVEETQYF. CDR3 nucleotides: TGTGCCAGCAGCTCCCGCCCCCCCAGGGGACTAGTGGAAGAGACCCAGTACTTC. This chain joins TRBV11-2 and TRBJ2-5; 8 bases are a match to TRBD2. Germline CDR1 SGHAT, CDR2 FQNNGV. J gave up 3 bases and V 4 bases, and 16 bases lay outside the gene matches. The CDR3 length is 18 residues.

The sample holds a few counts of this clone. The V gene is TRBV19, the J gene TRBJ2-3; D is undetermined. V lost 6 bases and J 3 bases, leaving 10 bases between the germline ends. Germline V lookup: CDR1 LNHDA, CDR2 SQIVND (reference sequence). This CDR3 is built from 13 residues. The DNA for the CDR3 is TGTGCCAGTAGCGCCCTAGTGACAGATACGCAGTATTTT. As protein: CASSALVTDTQYF. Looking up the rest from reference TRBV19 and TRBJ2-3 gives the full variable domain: DGGITQSPKYLFRKEGQNVTLSCEQNLNHDAMYWYRQDPGQGLRLIYYSQIVNDFQKGDIAEGYSVSREKKESFPLTVTSAQKNPTAFYLCASSALVTDTQYFGPGTRLTVL.

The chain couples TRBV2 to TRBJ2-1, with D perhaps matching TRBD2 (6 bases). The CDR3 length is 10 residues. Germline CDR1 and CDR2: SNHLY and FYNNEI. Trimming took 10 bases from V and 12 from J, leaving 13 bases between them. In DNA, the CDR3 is TGTGCCACCGACAACGGGGGGCAGTTCTTC. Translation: CATDNGGQFF.

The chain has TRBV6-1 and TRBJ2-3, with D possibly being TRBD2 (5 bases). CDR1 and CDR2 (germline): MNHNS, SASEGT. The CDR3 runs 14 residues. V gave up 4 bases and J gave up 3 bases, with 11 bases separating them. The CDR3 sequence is CASSVLEVTDTQYF. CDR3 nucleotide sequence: TGTGCCAGCAGTGTTTTGGAGGTGACAGATACGCAGTATTTT.

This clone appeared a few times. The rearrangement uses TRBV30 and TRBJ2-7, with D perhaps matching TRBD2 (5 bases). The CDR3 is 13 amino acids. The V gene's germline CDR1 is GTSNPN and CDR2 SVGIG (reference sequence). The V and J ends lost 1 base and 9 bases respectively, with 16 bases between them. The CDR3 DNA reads TGTGCCTGGAGTGGAGGGCAGCGAGACGGGCAGTACTTC. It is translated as CAWSGGQRDGQYF.

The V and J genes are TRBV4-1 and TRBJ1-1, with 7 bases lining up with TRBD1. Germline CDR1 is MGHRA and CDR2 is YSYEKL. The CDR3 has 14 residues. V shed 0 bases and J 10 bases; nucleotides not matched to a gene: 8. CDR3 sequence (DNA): TGCGCCAGCAGCCAAGAGACAGGGTTCACGGCAGCTTTCTTT. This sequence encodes CASSQETGFTAAFF.

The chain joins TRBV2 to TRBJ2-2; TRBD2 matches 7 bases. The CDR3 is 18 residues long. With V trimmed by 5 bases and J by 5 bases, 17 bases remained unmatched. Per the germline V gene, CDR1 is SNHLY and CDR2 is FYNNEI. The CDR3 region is CASSHGGVGSSVTGELFF. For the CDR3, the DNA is TGTGCCAGCAGTCATGGGGGGGTCGGGTCGTCCGTTACCGGGGAGCTGTTTTTT.

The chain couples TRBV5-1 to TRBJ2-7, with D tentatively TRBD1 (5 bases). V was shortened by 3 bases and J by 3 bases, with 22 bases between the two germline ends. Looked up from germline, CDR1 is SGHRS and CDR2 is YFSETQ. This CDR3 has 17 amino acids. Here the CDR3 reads CASSWGFGVGASYEQYF. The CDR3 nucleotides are TGCGCCAGCAGCTGGGGTTTCGGTGTTGGGGCCAGCTACGAGCAGTACTTC.

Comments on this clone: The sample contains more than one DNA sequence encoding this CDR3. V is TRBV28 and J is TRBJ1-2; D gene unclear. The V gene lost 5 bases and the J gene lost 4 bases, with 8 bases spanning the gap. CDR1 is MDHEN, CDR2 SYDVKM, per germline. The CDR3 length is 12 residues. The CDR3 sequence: CASSLRLYGYTF. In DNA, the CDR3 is TGTGCCAGCAGTCTCCGTCTCTATGGCTACACCTTC.

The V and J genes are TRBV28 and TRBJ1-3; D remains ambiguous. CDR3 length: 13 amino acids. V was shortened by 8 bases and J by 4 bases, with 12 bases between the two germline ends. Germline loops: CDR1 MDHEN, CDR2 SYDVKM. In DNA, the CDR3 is TGTGCCAGCGTTGGCACAGCAGGAAACACCATATATTTT. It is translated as CASVGTAGNTIYF. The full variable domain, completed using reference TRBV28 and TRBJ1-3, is DVKVTQSSRYLVKRTGEKVFLECVQDMDHENMFWYRQDPGLGLRLIYFSYDVKMKEKGDIPEGYSVSREKKERFSLILESASTNQTSMYLCASVGTAGNTIYFGEGSWLTVV.